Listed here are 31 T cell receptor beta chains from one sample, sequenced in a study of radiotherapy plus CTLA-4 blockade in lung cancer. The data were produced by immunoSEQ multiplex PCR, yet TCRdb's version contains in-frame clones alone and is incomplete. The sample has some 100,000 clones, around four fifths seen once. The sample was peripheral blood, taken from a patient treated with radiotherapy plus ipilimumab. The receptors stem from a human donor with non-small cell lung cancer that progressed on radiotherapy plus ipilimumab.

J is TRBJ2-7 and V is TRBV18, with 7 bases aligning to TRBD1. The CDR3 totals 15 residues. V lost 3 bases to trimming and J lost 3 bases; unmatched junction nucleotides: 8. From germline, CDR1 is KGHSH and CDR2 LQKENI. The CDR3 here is CASSPRGGQFYEQYF. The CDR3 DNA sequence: TGTGCCAGCTCACCGCGTGGGGGACAGTTCTACGAGCAGTACTTC.

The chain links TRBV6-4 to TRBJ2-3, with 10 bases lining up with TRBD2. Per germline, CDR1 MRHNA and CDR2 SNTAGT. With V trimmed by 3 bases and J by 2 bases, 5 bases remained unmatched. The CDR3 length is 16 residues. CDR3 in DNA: TGTGCCAGCAGTGATGGTAGCGGGGGGCCCACAGATACGCAGTATTTT. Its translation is CASSDGSGGPTDTQYF.

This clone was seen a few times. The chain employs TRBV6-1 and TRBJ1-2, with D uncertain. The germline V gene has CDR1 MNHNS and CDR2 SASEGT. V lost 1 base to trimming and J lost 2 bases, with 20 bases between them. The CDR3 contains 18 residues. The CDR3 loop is CASSEGARYSLVNYGYTF. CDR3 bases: TGTGCCAGCAGTGAAGGGGCCCGATACTCCCTCGTGAACTATGGCTACACCTTC.

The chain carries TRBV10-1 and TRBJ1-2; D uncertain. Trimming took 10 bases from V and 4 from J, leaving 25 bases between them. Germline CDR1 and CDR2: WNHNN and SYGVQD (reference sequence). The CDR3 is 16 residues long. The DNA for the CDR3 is TGCGCCATCCGGCGGACGGGCCCCGGGGAGGGCTATGGCTACACCTTC. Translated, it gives CAIRRTGPGEGYGYTF.

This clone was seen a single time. The CDR3 spells CASSQAGGAGTEAFF. DNA of the CDR3: TGCGCCAGCAGCCAAGCGGGGGGGGCGGGCACTGAAGCTTTCTTT. The rearrangement uses TRBV4-3 and TRBJ1-1; possibly TRBD1 for D (6 bases). The CDR3 runs 15 residues. The V gene lost 1 base and the J gene lost 4 bases, with 13 bases spanning the gap. Germline CDR1 and CDR2: LGHNA and YSLEER.

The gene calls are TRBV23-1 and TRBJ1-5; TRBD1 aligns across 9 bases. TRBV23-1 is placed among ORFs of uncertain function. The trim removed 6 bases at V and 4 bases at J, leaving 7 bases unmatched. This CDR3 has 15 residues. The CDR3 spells CASRLQGARNQPQHF. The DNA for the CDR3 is TGCGCCAGCAGGTTACAGGGGGCGCGGAATCAGCCCCAGCATTTT.

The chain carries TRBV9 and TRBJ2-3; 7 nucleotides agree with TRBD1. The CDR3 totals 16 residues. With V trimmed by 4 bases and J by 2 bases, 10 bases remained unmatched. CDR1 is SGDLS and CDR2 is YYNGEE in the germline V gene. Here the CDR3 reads CASSPLTGILTDTQYF. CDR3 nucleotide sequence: TGTGCCAGCAGCCCCTTGACAGGGATTCTCACAGATACGCAGTATTTT.

CDR3 coding DNA: TGTGCCAGTAGTCTAGTCTACAGGGGAGGCTACACCTTC. Amino acid sequence: CASSLVYRGGYTF. V usage is TRBV19 and J usage is TRBJ1-2; 7 bases match TRBD1. The CDR3 runs 13 residues. CDR1 and CDR2 (germline): LNHDA, SQIVND (reference sequence). Trimming cost V 5 bases and J 8 bases; bases outside gene matches: 8.

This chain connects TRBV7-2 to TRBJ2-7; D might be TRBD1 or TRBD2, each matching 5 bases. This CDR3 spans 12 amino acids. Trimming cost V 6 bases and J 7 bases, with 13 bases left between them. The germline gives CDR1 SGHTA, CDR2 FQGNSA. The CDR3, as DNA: TGTGCCAGCAGTCGGGACCTCGCGGAGCAGTACTTC. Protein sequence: CASSRDLAEQYF.

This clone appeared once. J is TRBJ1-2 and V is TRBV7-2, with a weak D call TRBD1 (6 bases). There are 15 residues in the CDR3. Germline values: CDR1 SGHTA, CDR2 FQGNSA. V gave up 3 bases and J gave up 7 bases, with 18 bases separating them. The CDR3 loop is CASSFNYRAGGGYTF. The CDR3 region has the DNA TGTGCCAGCAGCTTTAATTACAGGGCGGGGGGTGGCTACACCTTC.

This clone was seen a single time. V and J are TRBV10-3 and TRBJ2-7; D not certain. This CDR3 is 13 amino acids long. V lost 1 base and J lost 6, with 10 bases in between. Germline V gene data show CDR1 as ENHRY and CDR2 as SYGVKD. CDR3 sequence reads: CAISEYLESEQYF. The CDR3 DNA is TGTGCCATCAGTGAGTATCTGGAGAGCGAGCAGTACTTC.

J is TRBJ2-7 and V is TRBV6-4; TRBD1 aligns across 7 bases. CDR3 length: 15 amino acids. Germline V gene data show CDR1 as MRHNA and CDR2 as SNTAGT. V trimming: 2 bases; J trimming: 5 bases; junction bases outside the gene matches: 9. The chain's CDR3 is CASSDGVRGRNEQYF. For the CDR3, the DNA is TGTGCCAGCAGTGACGGGGTGAGGGGGCGGAACGAGCAGTACTTC.

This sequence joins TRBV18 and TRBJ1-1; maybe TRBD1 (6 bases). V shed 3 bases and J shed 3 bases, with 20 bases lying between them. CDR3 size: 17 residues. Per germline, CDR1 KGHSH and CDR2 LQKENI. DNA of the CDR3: TGTGCCAGCTCACCTAACAGGGATTTAGTCCAAGACACTGAAGCTTTCTTT. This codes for CASSPNRDLVQDTEAFF.

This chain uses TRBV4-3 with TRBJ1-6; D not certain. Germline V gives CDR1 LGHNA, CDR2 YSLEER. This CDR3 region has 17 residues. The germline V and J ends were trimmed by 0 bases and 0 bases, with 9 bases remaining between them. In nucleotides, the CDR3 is TGCGCCAGCAGCCAAGACAGGACGAGCTCCTATAATTCACCCCTCCACTTT. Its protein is CASSQDRTSSYNSPLHF.

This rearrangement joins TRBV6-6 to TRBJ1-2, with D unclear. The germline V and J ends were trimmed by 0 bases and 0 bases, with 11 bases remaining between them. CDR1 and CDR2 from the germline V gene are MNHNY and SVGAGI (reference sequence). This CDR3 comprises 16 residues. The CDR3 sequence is CASSYSSGNANYGYTF. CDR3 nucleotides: TGTGCCAGCAGTTACTCGTCGGGGAATGCTAACTATGGCTACACCTTC.

CDR3 protein: CASSRQGAETQYF. The CDR3 DNA follows: TGCGCCAGCAGCCGACAGGGGGCGGAGACCCAGTACTTC. J is TRBJ2-5 and V is TRBV5-1, with TRBD1 identical over 10 bases. Losses at the gene ends were 4 bases for V and 5 bases for J; bases not matched to a gene: 2. This CDR3 is 13 amino acids long. Germline CDR1 is SGHRS and CDR2 is YFSETQ.

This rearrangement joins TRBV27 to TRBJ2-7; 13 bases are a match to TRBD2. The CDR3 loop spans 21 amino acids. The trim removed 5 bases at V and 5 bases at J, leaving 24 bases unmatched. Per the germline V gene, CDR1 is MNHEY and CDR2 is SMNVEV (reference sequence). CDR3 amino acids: CASSPLGVQGRTSGSVHEQYF. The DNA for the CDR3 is TGTGCCAGCAGTCCCTTGGGGGTACAGGGAAGGACTAGCGGGAGCGTCCACGAGCAGTACTTC.

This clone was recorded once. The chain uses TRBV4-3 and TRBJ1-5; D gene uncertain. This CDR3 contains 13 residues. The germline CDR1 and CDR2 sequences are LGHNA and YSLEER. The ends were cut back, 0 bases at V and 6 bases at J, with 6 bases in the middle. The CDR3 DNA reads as TGCGCCAGCAGCCAAGAGATGGGTCAGCCCCAGCATTTT. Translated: CASSQEMGQPQHF.

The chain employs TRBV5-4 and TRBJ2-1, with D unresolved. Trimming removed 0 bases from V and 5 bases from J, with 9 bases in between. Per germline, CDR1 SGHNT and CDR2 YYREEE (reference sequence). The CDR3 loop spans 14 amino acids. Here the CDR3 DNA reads TGTGCCAGCAGCTTGGCAAAAGGAGACAATGAGCAGTTCTTC. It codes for CASSLAKGDNEQFF.

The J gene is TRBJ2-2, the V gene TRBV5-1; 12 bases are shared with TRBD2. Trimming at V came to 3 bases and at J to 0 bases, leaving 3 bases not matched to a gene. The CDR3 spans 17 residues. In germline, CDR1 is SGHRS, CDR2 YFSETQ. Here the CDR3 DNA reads TGCGCCAGCAGCTGGACTAGCGGGACCTCGAACACCGGGGAGCTGTTTTTT. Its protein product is CASSWTSGTSNTGELFF.

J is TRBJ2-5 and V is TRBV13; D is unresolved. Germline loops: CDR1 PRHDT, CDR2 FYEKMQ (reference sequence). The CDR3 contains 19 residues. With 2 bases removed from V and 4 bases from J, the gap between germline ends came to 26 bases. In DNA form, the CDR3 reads TGTGCCAGCAGCTTAAGACCTGGGTCCCAGTCGGCCCACTTAGAGACCCAGTACTTC. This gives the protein CASSLRPGSQSAHLETQYF.

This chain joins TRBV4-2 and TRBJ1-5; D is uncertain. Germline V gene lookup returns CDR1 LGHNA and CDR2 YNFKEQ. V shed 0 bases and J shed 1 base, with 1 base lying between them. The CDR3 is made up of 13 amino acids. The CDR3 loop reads CASSQESNQPQHF. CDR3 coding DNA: TGTGCCAGCAGCCAAGAGAGCAATCAGCCCCAGCATTTT.

The CDR3 nucleotides read TGTGCCAGCAGCCAACTAGCGGGGGGAGAGACCCAGTACTTC. Translated, it gives CASSQLAGGETQYF. The V and J genes are TRBV14 and TRBJ2-5; 11 nucleotides agree with TRBD2. The CDR3 extends over 14 amino acids. Trimming removed 2 bases from V and 4 bases from J; junction bases left unmatched: 0. In germline, CDR1 is SGHDN, CDR2 FVKESK.

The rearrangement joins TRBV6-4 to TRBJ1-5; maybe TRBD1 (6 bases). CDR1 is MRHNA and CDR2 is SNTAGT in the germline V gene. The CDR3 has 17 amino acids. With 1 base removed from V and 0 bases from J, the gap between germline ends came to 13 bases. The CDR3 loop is CASSDCQPGASNQPQHF. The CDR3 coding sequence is TGTGCCAGCAGTGACTGCCAGCCAGGGGCTAGCAATCAGCCCCAGCATTTT.

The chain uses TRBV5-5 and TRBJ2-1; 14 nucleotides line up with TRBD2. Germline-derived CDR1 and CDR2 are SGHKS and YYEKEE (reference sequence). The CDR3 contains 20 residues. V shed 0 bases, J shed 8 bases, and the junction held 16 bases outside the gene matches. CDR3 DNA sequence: TGTGCCAGCAGCTTGGAAGGACTAGCGGGAGGTCCCTCCCAGGGGGATGAGCAGTTCTTC. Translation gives CASSLEGLAGGPSQGDEQFF.

In DNA form, the CDR3 reads TGTGCCAGCAGCGTAGTCGGGGGGGCTGATGGCTACACCTTC. Residues: CASSVVGGADGYTF. V gene TRBV28 combines with J gene TRBJ1-2; D is possibly TRBD1 (6 bases). The CDR3 is 14 amino acids. Germline V gene sequence: CDR1 MDHEN, CDR2 SYDVKM. With 6 bases removed from V and 6 bases from J, the gap between germline ends came to 17 bases.

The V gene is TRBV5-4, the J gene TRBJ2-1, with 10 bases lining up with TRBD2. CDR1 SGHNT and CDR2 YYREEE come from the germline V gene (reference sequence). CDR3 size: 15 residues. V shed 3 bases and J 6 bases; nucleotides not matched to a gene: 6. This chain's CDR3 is CASSSSGGAVNEQFF. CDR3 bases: TGTGCCAGCAGCTCCAGCGGGGGGGCCGTCAATGAGCAGTTCTTC.

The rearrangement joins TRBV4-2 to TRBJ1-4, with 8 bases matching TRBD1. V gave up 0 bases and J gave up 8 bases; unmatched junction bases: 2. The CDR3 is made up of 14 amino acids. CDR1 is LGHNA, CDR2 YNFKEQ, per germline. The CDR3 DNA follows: TGTGCCAGCAGCCAAGAACGGACAGGGGAAAAACTGTTTTTT. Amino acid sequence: CASSQERTGEKLFF.

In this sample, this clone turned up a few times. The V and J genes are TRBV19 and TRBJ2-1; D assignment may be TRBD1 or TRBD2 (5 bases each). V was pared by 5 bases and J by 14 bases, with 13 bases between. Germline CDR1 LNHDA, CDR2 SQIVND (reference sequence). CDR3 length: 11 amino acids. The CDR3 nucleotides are TGTGCCAGTAGTCGAGGGGTCTTTAAGTTCTTC. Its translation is CASSRGVFKFF.

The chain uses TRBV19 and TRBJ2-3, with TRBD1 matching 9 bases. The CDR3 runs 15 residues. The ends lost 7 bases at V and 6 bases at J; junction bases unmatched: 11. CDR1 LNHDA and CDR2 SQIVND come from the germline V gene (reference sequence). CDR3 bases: TGTGCCAGTAAACCCAGGACAGGGGATTGGGATACGCAGTATTTT. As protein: CASKPRTGDWDTQYF.

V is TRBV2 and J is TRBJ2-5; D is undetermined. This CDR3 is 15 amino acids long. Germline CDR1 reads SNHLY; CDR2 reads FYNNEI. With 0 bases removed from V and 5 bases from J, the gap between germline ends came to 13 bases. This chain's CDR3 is CASSEAQPGWETQYF. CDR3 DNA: TGTGCCAGCAGTGAAGCGCAGCCGGGCTGGGAGACCCAGTACTTC.